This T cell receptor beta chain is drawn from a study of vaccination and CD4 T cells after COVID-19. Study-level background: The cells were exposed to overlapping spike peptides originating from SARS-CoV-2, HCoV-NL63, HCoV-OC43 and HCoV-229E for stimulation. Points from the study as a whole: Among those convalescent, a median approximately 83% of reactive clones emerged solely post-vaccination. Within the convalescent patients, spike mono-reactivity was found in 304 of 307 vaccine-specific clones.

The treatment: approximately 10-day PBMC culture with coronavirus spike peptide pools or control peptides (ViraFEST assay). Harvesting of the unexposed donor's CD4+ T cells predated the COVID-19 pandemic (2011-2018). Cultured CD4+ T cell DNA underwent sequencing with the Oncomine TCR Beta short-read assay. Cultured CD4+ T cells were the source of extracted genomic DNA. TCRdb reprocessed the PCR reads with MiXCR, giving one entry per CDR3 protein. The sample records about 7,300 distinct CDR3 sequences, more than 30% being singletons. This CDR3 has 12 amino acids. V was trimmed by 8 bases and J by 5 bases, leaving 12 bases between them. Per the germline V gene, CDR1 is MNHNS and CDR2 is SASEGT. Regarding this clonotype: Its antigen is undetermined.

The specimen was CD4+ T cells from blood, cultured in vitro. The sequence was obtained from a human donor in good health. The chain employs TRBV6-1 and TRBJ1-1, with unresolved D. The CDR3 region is CASGPRGTEAFF. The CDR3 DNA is TGTGCCAGCGGCCCCCGGGGTACTGAAGCTTTCTTT.